The entry below describes one T cell receptor beta chain. Antigen unknown. This sample is part of a study of cytomegalovirus exposure and HLA in healthy donors. This CDR3 region has 17 residues. V was clipped by 5 bases and J by 2 bases; unmatched bases: 13. The germline V gene encodes CDR1 SGHTA and CDR2 FQGNSA. The PCR contained 60 Vbeta and 13 Jbeta primers. The assay was immunoSEQ multiplex PCR, and TCRdb's table has in-frame clones only and misses some. The sample consists of more than 110,000 clones, 70% to 85% of them appearing once. Study-wide findings and caveats: An Asian-associated ancestry cluster reportedly showed fewer N-insertions than the roughly 670-donor mean in a later analysis. In a later analysis, parvovirus B19, influenza, CMV and Epstein-Barr virus appeared linked to several top co-occurrence clusters.

Likely unrecorded immune exposures existed in these nominally healthy donors. This sequence was found in a woman between 45 and 65 years old in good health and CMV-seropositive. The V gene is TRBV7-2, the J gene TRBJ2-5; 8 bases are a match to TRBD2. The sequenced material came from PBMCs. CDR3 sequence: CASSPDSALAEQETQYF. The CDR3 nucleotides read TGTGCCAGCAGCCCCGACTCCGCACTAGCGGAGCAAGAGACCCAGTACTTC.